One and the same sample provided the 5 T cell receptor beta chains below, sequenced in a study of blood T cells in healthy people across ages. Primers used in a second PCR of roughly 6 to 12 cycles were a sample-barcoded 5' primer and a J-beta primer mix. TCRdb reprocessed the 5' RACE reads via MiXCR and lists one record per CDR3 protein. The table shows approximately 780,000 distinct CDR3 sequences, with about 26% occurring only once. The sample was also linked to a second study, of T cells of mothers and their children.

Sequencing was performed on blood. The receptors shown here come from a boy aged 5 to 17 in good health.

V and J are TRBV5-1 and TRBJ1-2; D gene uncertain. Germline V CDR1 and CDR2: SGHRS, YFSETQ. V dropped 0 bases and J dropped 6 bases, with 12 bases sitting between them. There are 14 residues in the CDR3. The CDR3 loop is CASSLDSGSDGYTF. In DNA form, the CDR3 reads TGCGCCAGCAGCTTGGATTCGGGGTCGGATGGCTACACCTTC.

This clonotype has just a few counts. The gene calls are TRBV6-6 and TRBJ2-1; D ambiguous. This CDR3 has 12 amino acids. Germline V gene sequence: CDR1 MNHNY, CDR2 SVGAGI (reference sequence). The V end was cut by 4 bases, the J end by 4 bases, with 5 bases between. CDR3 DNA: TGTGCCAGCAGTTCACAATACAATGAGCAGTTCTTC. It translates to CASSSQYNEQFF.

The table lists this clonotype with many counts. The chain recombines TRBV7-3 with TRBJ2-1, with D maybe TRBD2 (6 bases). Germline V lookup: CDR1 SGHTA, CDR2 FQGTGA. This CDR3 is built from 15 residues. The germline V and J ends were trimmed by 2 bases and 2 bases, with 10 bases remaining between them. The CDR3: CASSLAGTPYNEQFF. The CDR3 region has the DNA TGTGCCAGCAGCTTAGCGGGGACCCCCTACAATGAGCAGTTCTTC.

The chain has TRBV10-3 and TRBJ2-3; the D gene is possibly TRBD2 (6 bases). The germline gives CDR1 ENHRY, CDR2 SYGVKD. The CDR3 has 14 residues. Deletions cut 8 bases from V and 2 bases from J, with 14 bases between. CDR3 coding DNA: TGTGCCATCGCTCCGGGGGTGACCACAGATACGCAGTATTTT. Amino acid sequence: CAIAPGVTTDTQYF.

A few counts support this clonotype. The chain links TRBV3-1 to TRBJ2-1, with a weak D call TRBD1 (6 bases). TRBJ2-5 matches the DNA end more closely, so the J call is doubtful. This CDR3 is built from 15 residues. CDR1 and CDR2 from the germline V gene are LGHDT and YNNKEL (reference sequence). Here the CDR3 DNA reads TGTGCCAGCAGCCAAGCCGGACAGCTAGGAGAGACCCAGTACTTC. Its protein is CASSQAGQLGETQYF.